This is a list of T cell receptor beta chains from one sample in a study of Ad26.COV2.S vaccination and SARS-CoV-2 variants. Produced via immunoSEQ multiplex PCR; TCRdb's table is partial and in-frame only. The data show around 340,000 clones, roughly 90% seen once. Material: peripheral blood, obtained in a trial of Ad26.COV2.S vaccine versus placebo. Source of these receptors: a person aged 18 to 65 who received the Ad26.COV2.S COVID-19 vaccine or a placebo. Each CDR3 is given with its conserved first and last residue. D genes are given only for firm matches. Rows may omit the clone size; those that give it use once, few, many or a size class.

v_gene	abundance	j_gene	d_gene	CDR3aa	CDR3nt
TRBV4-1	NA	TRBJ2-2	TRBD2	CASSPPRASGIPQAGELFF	TGCGCCAGCAGCCCCCCCAGGGCTAGCGGGATTCCTCAAGCCGGGGAGCTGTTTTTT
TRBV5-5	NA	TRBJ2-5	TRBD1	CASSSGTGGFQETQYF	TGTGCCAGCAGTTCCGGGACAGGGGGTTTCCAAGAGACCCAGTACTTC
TRBV6-6	once	TRBJ1-6	TRBD1	CASRRRDRNSPLHF	TGTGCCAGCAGAAGACGGGACAGAAATTCACCCCTCCACTTT
TRBV28	NA	TRBJ1-1	TRBD1	CASVNPGWTGGYGEAFF	TGTGCCAGCGTAAACCCGGGGTGGACAGGGGGCTATGGTGAAGCTTTCTTT
TRBV6-6	NA	TRBJ1-6	TRBD1	CASSPAQKGTGRNNSPLHF	TGTGCCAGCAGTCCAGCCCAGAAGGGGACAGGAAGAAATAATTCACCCCTCCACTTT
TRBV27	NA	TRBJ2-1	TRBD2	CASSRRTSGTGYNEQFF	TGTGCCAGCAGTCGGCGGACTAGCGGGACGGGCTACAATGAGCAGTTCTTC
TRBV15	NA	TRBJ1-3	NA	CATSEIRNTIYF	TGTGCCACCAGCGAAATAAGAAACACCATATATTTT
TRBV7-8	NA	TRBJ1-5	NA	CASTTTAINQPQHF	TGTGCCAGCACCACTACAGCTATCAATCAGCCCCAGCATTTT
TRBV3-1/TRBV3-2	NA	TRBJ1-2	NA	CASSQDRAQGYTF	TGTGCCAGCAGCCAAGACAGGGCCCAGGGCTACACCTTC
TRBV7-2	NA	TRBJ1-6	TRBD1	CASRADRAYNSPLHF	TGTGCCAGCAGAGCGGACAGGGCCTATAATTCACCCCTCCACTTT
TRBV4-3	NA	TRBJ2-7	NA	CASSQAVNSYEQYF	TGCGCCAGCAGCCAAGCCGTAAACTCCTACGAGCAGTACTTC
TRBV29-1	NA	TRBJ2-2	TRBD1	CSVETRDRQKGELFF	TGCAGCGTTGAAACCCGGGACAGGCAGAAAGGGGAGCTGTTTTTT
TRBV1	NA	TRBJ1-2	NA	CTSAQGPGQGYYGYTF	TGCACCAGCGCGCAAGGACCGGGACAGGGATACTATGGCTACACCTTC
TRBV28	NA	TRBJ2-5	TRBD2	CASSFAGGRWVQETQYF	TGTGCCAGCAGTTTTGCGGGGGGGAGATGGGTCCAAGAGACCCAGTACTTC
TRBV6-6	NA	TRBJ1-4	TRBD1	CASIRQGANEKLFF	TGTGCCAGCATTAGACAGGGGGCTAATGAAAAACTGTTTTTT
TRBV28	large	TRBJ2-2	TRBD2	CASRFSGGYTGELFF	TGTGCCAGCAGATTTAGCGGGGGGTACACCGGGGAGCTGTTTTTT
TRBV5-1	NA	TRBJ2-1	NA	CASSLAGGRGNKQFF	TGCGCCAGCAGCTTGGCCGGGGGTCGGGGGAATAAGCAGTTCTTC
TRBV30	NA	TRBJ2-7	TRBD1	CARWDSDNEQYF	TGTGCCCGTTGGGACAGTGATAACGAGCAGTACTTC
TRBV7-5	NA	TRBJ2-4	NA	CARSLSGLGDTKNIQYF	TGTGCCAGAAGCTTGTCGGGCCTGGGAGATACCAAAAACATTCAGTACTTC
TRBV29-1	NA	TRBJ2-1	TRBD1	CSARSGQESNEQFF	TGCAGCGCTCGGTCAGGACAGGAATCCAATGAGCAGTTCTTC
TRBV11-3	NA	TRBJ2-3	TRBD1	CASSPGTASTDTQYF	TGTGCCAGCAGCCCGGGGACAGCTTCCACAGATACGCAGTATTTT
TRBV28	once	TRBJ2-7	NA	CASSLYSVTYEQYF	TGTGCCAGCAGTTTATATTCCGTTACCTACGAGCAGTACTTC
TRBV6-5	NA	TRBJ2-5	NA	CASSRGQLETQYF	TGTGCCAGCAGTCGTGGACAGTTAGAGACCCAGTACTTC
TRBV2	few	TRBJ2-7	NA	CASSERVQGTVEQYF	TGTGCCAGCAGTGAACGTGTGCAGGGGACCGTGGAGCAGTACTTC
TRBV19	NA	TRBJ2-7	TRBD2	CASSIGERGSYEQYF	TGTGCCAGTAGTATAGGGGAGCGGGGGTCCTACGAGCAGTACTTC
TRBV19	NA	TRBJ1-5	NA	CASSQQSRQPQHF	TGTGCCAGTAGTCAGCAGAGTAGGCAGCCCCAGCATTTT
TRBV3-1/TRBV3-2	once	TRBJ2-2	NA	CASSQLSAGELFF	TGTGCCAGCAGCCAATTGAGCGCCGGGGAGCTGTTTTTT
TRBV6-5	NA	TRBJ1-1	NA	CASSYAAERTQAFF	TGTGCCAGCAGTTACGCGGCCGAGAGGACCCAAGCTTTCTTT
TRBV6-5	NA	TRBJ2-3	TRBD1	CASSYSNDRGTDTQYF	TGTGCCAGCAGTTACTCGAATGACAGGGGCACAGATACGCAGTATTTT
TRBV11-2	once	TRBJ1-6	TRBD1	CASSLGQGANSPLHF	TGTGCCAGCAGCTTAGGACAGGGGGCTAATTCACCCCTCCACTTT
TRBV12-5	few	TRBJ2-2	TRBD2	CASGLDSGAGELFF	TGTGCTAGTGGTTTGGATAGCGGGGCCGGGGAGCTGTTTTTT